The T cell receptor beta chain described here comes from a study of OX40 agonist ivuxolimab in advanced cancers. The assay was immunoSEQ multiplex PCR, and TCRdb's table has in-frame clones only and misses some. The sample has roughly 76,000 clones, around 84% seen once. CDR1 and CDR2 (germline): ENHRY, SYGVKD. With V trimmed by 6 bases and J by 2 bases, 6 bases remained unmatched. This CDR3 region has 15 residues. The gene calls are TRBV10-3 and TRBJ2-2; 7 bases are shared with TRBD1. This TCR derives from an adult with an advanced solid tumor such as melanoma, head and neck, liver or kidney cancer. Sequencing used CD4+ or CD8+ T cells sorted from blood, obtained in a trial of the OX40 agonist ivuxolimab. CDR3 bases: TGTGCCATCAGACCGACAGGGTCAAACACCGGGGAGCTGTTTTTT. Protein product: CAIRPTGSNTGELFF.